These 20 T cell receptor beta chains were all obtained from the same sample, sequenced in a study of identical twins. TCRdb independently ran MiXCR on the 5' RACE reads; one entry per CDR3 protein. Among approximately 700,000 distinct CDR3 sequences listed, about 18% were seen once. The same data also went into a second study, on T cells expressing NK-cell markers.

The source material was PBMCs. These receptors originate from a woman aged 18-29 years in good health.

This rearrangement joins TRBV7-2 to TRBJ2-7; D may match TRBD1 or TRBD2 (5 bases each). V shed 5 bases and J shed 6 bases, with 17 bases lying between them. The germline V gene encodes CDR1 SGHTA and CDR2 FQGNSA. CDR3 length: 14 amino acids. The CDR3 reads CASSPGGGRSEQYF. CDR3 bases: TGTGCCAGCAGCCCGGGTGGGGGACGGAGCGAGCAGTACTTC.

The genes are TRBV6-5 and TRBJ2-1; TRBD1 matches 8 bases. Trimming removed 0 bases from V and 6 bases from J; junction bases left unmatched: 1. CDR3 length equals 14 residues. Per the germline V gene, CDR1 is MNHEY and CDR2 is SVGAGI. The CDR3: CASSYSTGANEQFF. The CDR3 nucleotides read TGTGCCAGCAGTTACTCGACAGGGGCCAATGAGCAGTTCTTC.

This clonotype was detected a few times. The V and J genes are TRBV6-5 and TRBJ2-3; 11 positions match TRBD2. The ends lost 3 bases at V and 5 bases at J; junction bases unmatched: 7. Per the germline V gene, CDR1 is MNHEY and CDR2 is SVGAGI. The CDR3 loop spans 16 amino acids. CDR3 region: CASSYVAGGPGDTQYF. DNA of the CDR3: TGTGCCAGCAGTTATGTAGCGGGGGGGCCGGGAGATACGCAGTATTTT.

Many counts were recorded for this clonotype. V gene TRBV5-1 combines with J gene TRBJ1-5; 10 bases match TRBD1. This CDR3 region has 15 residues. Germline V CDR1 and CDR2: SGHRS, YFSETQ. Trimming at V came to 6 bases and at J to 4 bases, leaving 7 bases not matched to a gene. The CDR3 sequence is CASTETGGPNQPQHF. CDR3 coding DNA: TGCGCCAGCACCGAGACAGGGGGCCCGAATCAGCCCCAGCATTTT.

The gene calls are TRBV20-1 and TRBJ2-1; D is possibly TRBD2 (5 bases). CDR1 and CDR2 (germline): DFQATT, SNEGSKA (reference sequence). The CDR3 totals 14 residues. Trimming removed 4 bases at V and 4 bases at J, with 14 bases between. The CDR3 DNA follows: TGCAGTGCTATCACTAGACTCGGGTACAATGAGCAGTTCTTC. Amino acid sequence: CSAITRLGYNEQFF.

The chain recombines TRBV10-3 with TRBJ2-7; D is possibly TRBD1 (5 bases). Germline values: CDR1 ENHRY, CDR2 SYGVKD. The CDR3 spans 14 residues. V lost 11 bases, J lost 3 bases, and 20 bases lay in between. The CDR3 DNA reads TGTGCCTTCCAACGACAGTTGGGTTTCTACGAGCAGTACTTC. Translating it yields CAFQRQLGFYEQYF.

The chain employs TRBV7-9 and TRBJ2-7; 7 bases match TRBD2. Trimming cost V 5 bases and J 3 bases; bases outside gene matches: 10. This CDR3 contains 15 residues. Germline CDR1 SEHNR, CDR2 FQNEAQ (reference sequence). CDR3 amino acids: CASSIWDYPHYEQYF. The CDR3 DNA reads as TGTGCCAGCAGCATTTGGGACTACCCTCACTACGAGCAGTACTTC. The whole variable domain, remainder taken from reference TRBV7-9 and TRBJ2-7, is DTGVSQNPRHKITKRGQNVTFRCDPISEHNRLYWYRQTLGQGPEFLTYFQNEAQLEKSRLLSDRFSAERPKGSFSTLEIQRTEQGDSAMYLCASSIWDYPHYEQYFGPGTRLTVT.

This chain links TRBV6-5 with TRBJ2-7; D remains unclear. V was pared by 0 bases and J by 2 bases, with 11 bases between. The length of the CDR3 is 15 residues. Per germline, CDR1 MNHEY and CDR2 SVGAGI. CDR3 residues: CASSYSARSTYEQYF. CDR3 DNA: TGTGCCAGCAGTTACTCCGCTAGATCAACCTACGAGCAGTACTTC.

This clonotype was detected a few times. V usage is TRBV9 and J usage is TRBJ2-1; TRBD2 matches at 7 bases. This CDR3 comprises 15 residues. From germline, CDR1 is SGDLS and CDR2 YYNGEE. J was trimmed by 5 bases and V by 0 bases; bases with no gene match: 5. DNA for the CDR3: TGTGCCAGCAGCGTAGGGTCCGGGACTAACAATGAGCAGTTCTTC. Amino acid sequence: CASSVGSGTNNEQFF.

This clonotype showed up just a few times. The chain combines TRBV9 with TRBJ2-1; D gene ambiguous. CDR1 and CDR2 from the germline V gene are SGDLS and YYNGEE. The length of the CDR3 is 13 residues. Between the trimmed V and J ends, which lost 5 bases and 6 bases, there was a span of 12 bases. The CDR3, as DNA: TGTGCCAGCAGTGTTTCCCCGGGCAATGAGCAGTTCTTC. Translating it yields CASSVSPGNEQFF.

This clonotype came up a few times. In nucleotides, the CDR3 is TGTGCCACCAGCAGGGGTACAGCCATTAACTATGGCTACACCTTC. The encoded protein is CATSRGTAINYGYTF. The gene calls are TRBV15 and TRBJ1-2; D is unclear. CDR3 length equals 15 residues. CDR1 and CDR2 (germline): LNHNV, YYDKDF (reference sequence). V lost 3 bases, J lost 1 base, and 12 bases lay in between.

The chain is built from TRBV20-1 and TRBJ1-3, with unresolved D. The CDR3 totals 12 residues. V gave up 7 bases and J gave up 0 bases, with 7 bases separating them. Germline V CDR1 and CDR2: DFQATT, SNEGSKA (reference sequence). CDR3: CSVTDSGNTIYF. The CDR3 nucleotides read TGCAGTGTTACGGACTCTGGAAACACCATATATTTT.

This clonotype came up a few times. This rearrangement joins TRBV9 to TRBJ1-2; TRBD1 is a possible D gene (6 bases). Between the trimmed V and J ends, which lost 4 bases and 4 bases, there was a span of 17 bases. Per the germline V gene, CDR1 is SGDLS and CDR2 is YYNGEE. The CDR3 covers 15 residues. The CDR3 loop is CASSPGGQGGYGYTF. CDR3 in DNA: TGTGCCAGCAGCCCCGGGGGGCAGGGAGGCTATGGCTACACCTTC.

This rearrangement joins TRBV20-1 to TRBJ2-7, with D maybe TRBD1 (6 bases). Germline V gene lookup returns CDR1 DFQATT and CDR2 SNEGSKA (reference sequence). The CDR3 loop spans 13 amino acids. Trimming shortened V by 5 bases and J by 4 bases, and 15 bases separated the two germline ends. The CDR3 nucleotides read TGCAGTGCTTCCCCCTCACAGGGTTACGAGCAGTACTTC. Protein: CSASPSQGYEQYF.

This clonotype was seen a few times. The rearrangement joins TRBV5-1 to TRBJ1-1; no clear D. This CDR3 has 13 amino acids. Germline CDR1 is SGHRS and CDR2 is YFSETQ. Trimming removed 0 bases from V and 5 bases from J, with 8 bases in between. The CDR3 nucleotides read TGCGCCAGCAGCTTGGCCGACCAAACTGAAGCTTTCTTT. Amino acids: CASSLADQTEAFF.

Notes on this clonotype: Relative to the germline gene, one junction end is altered; a read error may explain this. CDR3 region: CASSLRSGRADNEQFF. CDR3 coding DNA: TGTGCCAGCAGCTTAAGAAGCGGGAGGGCCGACAACGAGCAGTTCTTC. This chain links TRBV7-2 with TRBJ2-1, with 10 bases that match TRBD2. CDR3 size: 16 residues. CDR1 is SGHTA and CDR2 is FQGNSA in the germline V gene.

The table lists this clonotype with a few counts. This chain uses TRBV5-1 with TRBJ2-7, with D hard to call. The germline CDR1 and CDR2 sequences are SGHRS and YFSETQ. This CDR3 has 14 amino acids. Between the trimmed V and J ends, which lost 0 bases and 2 bases, there was a span of 9 bases. CDR3 amino acids: CASSLGYSAYEQYF. CDR3 nucleotides: TGCGCCAGCAGCTTGGGGTATTCCGCCTACGAGCAGTACTTC. The entire variable domain, with the rest obtained from reference TRBV5-1 and TRBJ2-7, is as follows: KAGVTQTPRYLIKTRGQQVTLSCSPISGHRSVSWYQQTPGQGLQFLFEYFSETQRNKGNFPGRFSGRQFSNSRSEMNVSTLELGDSALYLCASSLGYSAYEQYFGPGTRLTVT.

This clonotype showed up just a few times. The genes are TRBV29-1 and TRBJ2-5; 12 positions match TRBD2. V lost 7 bases and J lost 5; bases outside the gene matches: 5. CDR1 is SQVTM, CDR2 ANQGSEA, per germline. This CDR3 has 13 amino acids. For the CDR3, the DNA is TGCAGCGGAAGACTAGCGGGGGTGGAGACCCAGTACTTC. Residues: CSGRLAGVETQYF.

The chain combines TRBV5-1 with TRBJ2-5, with 7 bases identical to TRBD2. CDR1 and CDR2 (germline): SGHRS, YFSETQ. The V segment lost 4 bases and the J segment 5 bases; nucleotides outside the gene matches: 8. CDR3 length: 14 residues. The CDR3: CASSGLAVGETQYF. The CDR3 DNA reads as TGCGCCAGCAGCGGCCTAGCGGTGGGTGAGACCCAGTACTTC.

This clonotype was counted only a few times. This sequence joins TRBV20-1 and TRBJ2-7; D perhaps matches TRBD1 (7 bases). From germline, CDR1 is DFQATT and CDR2 SNEGSKA (reference sequence). V was pared by 3 bases and J by 3 bases, with 18 bases between. This CDR3 has 15 amino acids. CDR3 residues: CSARVTGQGGYEQYF. In DNA form, the CDR3 reads TGCAGTGCTAGGGTCACAGGCCAGGGGGGCTACGAGCAGTACTTC.